The subject of this entry is one T cell receptor beta chain. The clone's antigen remains unknown. No much larger clone exists at a distance of one base, and base qualities are not known. These data are taken from a study of T cell changes during pregnancy in multiple sclerosis (dated by TCRdb to about 2019). About the full investigation: In women with multiple sclerosis, the researchers looked at how the T cell repertoire shifted as pregnancy progressed.

The library was obtained by the immunoSEQ multiplex PCR assay. What TCRdb holds here is the immuneACCESS table cut down to in-frame rearrangements. Part of the clones is not present; checked against another copy, under half of the missing clones reflect an unresolved V gene, and the others are unexplained. Recorded for this sample are some 74,000 clones; 92% of them occurred a single time. Approximately 2.1% of the sample is taken by the ten largest. The specimen comprised peripheral blood, sampled before pregnancy. This receptor was taken from a female donor with multiple sclerosis, enrolled in a pregnancy study.

The nucleotides are TGTGCCAGCGAAGCGGGTAGCACTGAAGCTTTCTTT. This codes for CASEAGSTEAFF. This chain is built from TRBV7-9 and TRBJ1-1, with the D segment identity uncertain. V lost 8 bases and J lost 4 bases; the stretch between them is 11 bases long. Inclusive of the bounding cysteine and phenylalanine, the CDR3 is 12 residues long. The DNA shown is the 36-base CDR3, in frame from base 1. The germline V gene (reference sequence) yields SEHNR for CDR1 and FQNEAQ for CDR2.